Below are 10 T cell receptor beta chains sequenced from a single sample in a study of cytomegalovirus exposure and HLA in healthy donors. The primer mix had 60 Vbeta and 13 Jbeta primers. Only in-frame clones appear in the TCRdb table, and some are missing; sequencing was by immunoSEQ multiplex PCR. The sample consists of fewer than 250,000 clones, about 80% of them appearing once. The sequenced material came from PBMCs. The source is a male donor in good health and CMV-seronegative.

CDR3 in DNA: TGTGCCAGCAGCGGACGACTAGCAGGTGCGGAGACCCAGTACTTC. Translating gives CASSGRLAGAETQYF. The chain carries TRBV9 and TRBJ2-5; 7 bases line up with TRBD2. The CDR3 is 15 amino acids. The trim removed 3 bases at V and 5 bases at J, leaving 10 bases unmatched. Germline V gives CDR1 SGDLS, CDR2 YYNGEE.

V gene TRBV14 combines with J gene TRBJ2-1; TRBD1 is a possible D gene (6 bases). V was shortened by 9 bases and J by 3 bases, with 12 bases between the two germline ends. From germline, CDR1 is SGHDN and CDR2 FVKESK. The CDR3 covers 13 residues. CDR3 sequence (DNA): TGTGCCAGTCATACGACAGGCTACAATGAGCAGTTCTTC. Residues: CASHTTGYNEQFF.

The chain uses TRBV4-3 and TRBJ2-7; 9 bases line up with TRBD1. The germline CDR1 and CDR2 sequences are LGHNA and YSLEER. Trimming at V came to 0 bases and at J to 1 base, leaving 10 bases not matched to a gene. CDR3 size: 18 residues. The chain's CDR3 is CASSQDPAEGQGSYEQYF. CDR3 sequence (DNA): TGCGCCAGCAGCCAAGACCCTGCCGAAGGACAGGGGTCCTACGAGCAGTACTTC.

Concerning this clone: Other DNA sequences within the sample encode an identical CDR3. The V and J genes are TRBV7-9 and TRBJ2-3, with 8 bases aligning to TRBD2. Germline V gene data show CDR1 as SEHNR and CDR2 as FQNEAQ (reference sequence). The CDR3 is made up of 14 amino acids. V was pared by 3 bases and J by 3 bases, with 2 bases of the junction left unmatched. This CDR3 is CASSFSGGTDTQYF. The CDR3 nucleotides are TGTGCCAGCAGCTTCTCGGGGGGGACAGATACGCAGTATTTT.

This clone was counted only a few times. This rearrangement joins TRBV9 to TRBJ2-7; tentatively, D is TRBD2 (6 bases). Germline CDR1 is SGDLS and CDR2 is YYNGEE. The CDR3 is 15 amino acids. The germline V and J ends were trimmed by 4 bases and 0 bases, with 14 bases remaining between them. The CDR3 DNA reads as TGTGCCAGCAGCCCCGACCCTAGCGCCTCCTACGAGCAGTACTTC. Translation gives CASSPDPSASYEQYF.

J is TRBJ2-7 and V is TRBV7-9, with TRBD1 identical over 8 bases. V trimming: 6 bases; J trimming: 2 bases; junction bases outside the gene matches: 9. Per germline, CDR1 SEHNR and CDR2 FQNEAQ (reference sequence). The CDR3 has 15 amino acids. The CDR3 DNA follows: TGTGCCAGCAGTCCAAACAGGGGGAAGCCCTACGAGCAGTACTTC. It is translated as CASSPNRGKPYEQYF.

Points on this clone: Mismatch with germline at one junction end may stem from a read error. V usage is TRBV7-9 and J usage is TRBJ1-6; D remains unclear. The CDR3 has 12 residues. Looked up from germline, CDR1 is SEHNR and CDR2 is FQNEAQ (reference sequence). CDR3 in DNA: TGTTCCAGCAGCCCTCTCTTGGAGCCCCTCCACTTT. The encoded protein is CSSSPLLEPLHF.

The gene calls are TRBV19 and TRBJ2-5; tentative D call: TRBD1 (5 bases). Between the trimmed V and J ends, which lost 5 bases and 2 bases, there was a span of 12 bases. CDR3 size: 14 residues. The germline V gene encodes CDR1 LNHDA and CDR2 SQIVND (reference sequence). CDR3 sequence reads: CASSRDRDQETQYF. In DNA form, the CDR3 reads TGTGCCAGTAGTCGCGACAGAGATCAAGAGACCCAGTACTTC.

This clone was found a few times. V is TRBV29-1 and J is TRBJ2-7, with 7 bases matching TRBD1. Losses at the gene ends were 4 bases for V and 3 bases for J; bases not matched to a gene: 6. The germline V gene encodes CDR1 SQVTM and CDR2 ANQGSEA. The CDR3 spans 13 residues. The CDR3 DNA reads TGCAGCGTTGTAGGGACAGTCGACTACGAGCAGTACTTC. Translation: CSVVGTVDYEQYF.

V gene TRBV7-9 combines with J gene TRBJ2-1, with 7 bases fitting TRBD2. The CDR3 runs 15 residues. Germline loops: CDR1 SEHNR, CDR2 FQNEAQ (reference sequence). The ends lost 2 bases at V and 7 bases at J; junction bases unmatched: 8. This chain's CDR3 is CASSLLSGGYNEQFF. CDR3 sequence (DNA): TGTGCCAGCAGCTTATTGTCGGGAGGTTATAATGAGCAGTTCTTC. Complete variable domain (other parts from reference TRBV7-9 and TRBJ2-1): DTGVSQNPRHKITKRGQNVTFRCDPISEHNRLYWYRQTLGQGPEFLTYFQNEAQLEKSRLLSDRFSAERPKGSFSTLEIQRTEQGDSAMYLCASSLLSGGYNEQFFGPGTRLTVL.